These 26 T cell receptor beta chains originate from one sample sequenced in a study of blood T cell repertoires in COVID-19. The data were produced by immunoSEQ multiplex PCR, yet TCRdb's version contains in-frame clones alone and is incomplete. Of about 300,000 clones detected, about four fifths appear once; the ten largest clones hold 1.4% to 1.5%. Sequenced material: peripheral blood. The receptors originated from a human donor with COVID-19, enrolled during active disease. The donor label of this sample is uncertain.

The chain employs TRBV6-2 or TRBV6-3 and TRBJ1-4; a weak D match, TRBD1 (6 bases). Trimming left V 5 bases short and J 2 bases short, with 12 bases between. There are 15 residues in the CDR3. Germline V gene lookup returns CDR1 MNHEY and CDR2 SVGEGT. CDR3 nucleotide sequence: TGTGCCAGCAGTCGATCGGGACATACTAATGAAAAACTGTTTTTT. Protein product: CASSRSGHTNEKLFF.

This clone was counted once. V gene TRBV6-5 combines with J gene TRBJ1-1; D is possibly TRBD1 (6 bases). With 11 bases removed from V and 7 bases from J, the gap between germline ends came to 14 bases. This CDR3 comprises 11 residues. In germline, CDR1 is MNHEY, CDR2 SVGAGI. The CDR3 coding sequence is TGTGCCGCAGGGAGGGGGGTTGAAGCTTTCTTT. Its protein product is CAAGRGVEAFF.

This sequence joins TRBV2 and TRBJ2-2; a possible D gene is TRBD1 (6 bases). Germline assignment: CDR1 SNHLY and CDR2 FYNNEI. V shed 8 bases and J shed 4 bases, with 14 bases lying between them. The CDR3 covers 14 residues. In DNA form, the CDR3 reads TGTGCCAGCGGGGGCCCAGCGTTCACCGGGGAGCTGTTTTTT. Residues: CASGGPAFTGELFF.

The V call is TRBV29-1, the J call TRBJ1-1, with TRBD1 matching over 7 bases. The V gene's germline CDR1 is SQVTM and CDR2 ANQGSEA. Trimming at V came to 7 bases and at J to 10 bases, leaving 12 bases not matched to a gene. CDR3 length: 12 residues. The CDR3 spells CSGGQAAHGAFF. CDR3 in DNA: TGCAGCGGAGGACAGGCAGCCCATGGAGCTTTCTTT.

This clone was counted once. V usage is TRBV9 and J usage is TRBJ2-5; unclear D gene. CDR3 length equals 15 residues. Germline V CDR1 and CDR2: SGDLS, YYNGEE. Trimming removed 0 bases from V and 3 bases from J, with 12 bases in between. The CDR3: CASSVGTTVEETQYF. The CDR3 bases are TGTGCCAGCAGCGTAGGAACAACAGTGGAAGAGACCCAGTACTTC.

V usage is TRBV29-1 and J usage is TRBJ2-5; no definite D call. V was cut by 4 bases and J by 5 bases, with 5 bases left in between. This CDR3 is built from 10 residues. Germline loops: CDR1 SQVTM, CDR2 ANQGSEA. The CDR3 DNA reads TGCAGCGTTGCGGAGGAGACCCAGTACTTC. Protein product: CSVAEETQYF.

The chain couples TRBV7-2 to TRBJ2-5, with 8 bases lining up with TRBD1. The CDR3 covers 14 residues. With V trimmed by 3 bases and J by 7 bases, 7 bases remained unmatched. Germline CDR1 reads SGHTA; CDR2 reads FQGNSA. CDR3 DNA sequence: TGTGCCAGCAGCTTTAGGACAGGGTCAGGGACCCAGTACTTC. It translates to CASSFRTGSGTQYF.

The gene calls are TRBV6-6 and TRBJ2-7; 7 bases line up with TRBD2. Germline assignment: CDR1 MNHNY and CDR2 SVGAGI (reference sequence). V was pared by 7 bases and J by 0 bases, with 9 bases of the junction left unmatched. This CDR3 spans 15 amino acids. The CDR3 reads CASNDKAGHSYEQYF. DNA for the CDR3: TGTGCCAGCAACGACAAAGCGGGGCACTCCTACGAGCAGTACTTC.

This clone was seen a single time. V and J are TRBV7-3 and TRBJ2-3; 7 bases map to TRBD2. The CDR3 totals 16 residues. V lost 5 bases, J lost 5 bases, and 13 bases stayed unmatched. The germline CDR1 and CDR2 sequences are SGHTA and FQGTGA. The DNA for the CDR3 is TGTGCCAGCAGCCAAACTGGCGGGAGCGTGGGAGATACGCAGTATTTT. Translating it yields CASSQTGGSVGDTQYF.

J is TRBJ1-5 and V is TRBV6-6; 7 nucleotides align to TRBD1. The germline gives CDR1 MNHNY, CDR2 SVGAGI (reference sequence). The length of the CDR3 is 15 residues. Trimming at V came to 6 bases and at J to 3 bases, leaving 8 bases not matched to a gene. CDR3 region: CASREGAQVNQPQHF. In DNA, the CDR3 is TGTGCCAGCAGGGAGGGGGCGCAGGTCAATCAGCCCCAGCATTTT.

This chain connects TRBV18 to TRBJ1-6; 9 bases are shared with TRBD1. There are 16 residues in the CDR3. The germline gives CDR1 KGHSH, CDR2 LQKENI. The J segment lost 6 bases and the V segment lost 2 bases, leaving 5 bases of the junction unmatched. The CDR3 DNA sequence: TGTGCCAGCTCACCATTAAGGACAGGGGCTAATTCACCCCTCCACTTT. This encodes CASSPLRTGANSPLHF.

This chain joins TRBV28 and TRBJ1-2; D remains unclear. Trimming cost V 8 bases and J 1 base, with 17 bases left between them. CDR3 length: 15 residues. Germline V lookup: CDR1 MDHEN, CDR2 SYDVKM. DNA for the CDR3: TGTGCCAGCGTACCGCACAGAAACCTTAACTATGGCTACACCTTC. Translating it yields CASVPHRNLNYGYTF.

V usage is TRBV27 and J usage is TRBJ1-6; tentative D call: TRBD1 (5 bases). CDR1 is MNHEY, CDR2 SMNVEV, per germline (reference sequence). V gave up 0 bases and J gave up 7 bases, with 13 bases separating them. CDR3 length: 16 residues. The CDR3 DNA reads TGTGCCAGCAGTTTATCTGGTCGGGCAGGGAATTCACCCCTCCACTTT. Protein sequence: CASSLSGRAGNSPLHF.

This clone was seen only once. The V call is TRBV7-2, the J call TRBJ2-3; D might be TRBD1 (5 bases). The CDR3 spans 15 residues. CDR1 SGHTA and CDR2 FQGNSA come from the germline V gene. Trimming cost V 0 bases and J 4 bases, with 11 bases left between them. The CDR3 DNA is TGTGCCAGCAGCTTAGCGCATCAGGGCCCAGATACGCAGTATTTT. Protein product: CASSLAHQGPDTQYF.

The rearrangement joins TRBV5-1 to TRBJ1-6; 8 nucleotides agree with TRBD1. V shed 4 bases, J shed 5 bases, and the junction held 5 bases outside the gene matches. The CDR3 covers 15 residues. In germline, CDR1 is SGHRS, CDR2 YFSETQ. CDR3 loop: CASSRTGSDNSPLHF. Here the CDR3 DNA reads TGCGCCAGCAGCAGGACAGGGAGTGATAATTCACCCCTCCACTTT.

V and J are TRBV2 and TRBJ2-1; 11 nucleotides agree with TRBD2. The CDR3 totals 19 residues. CDR1 and CDR2 (germline): SNHLY, FYNNEI. V lost 3 bases to trimming and J lost 4 bases; unmatched junction nucleotides: 14. This CDR3 is CASSEVLSSGTSGYNEQFF. The CDR3 coding sequence is TGTGCCAGCAGTGAGGTGTTATCTTCAGGGACTAGCGGTTACAATGAGCAGTTCTTC.

This chain links TRBV6-5 with TRBJ2-3; the match to TRBD2 covers 7 bases. The CDR3 is made up of 16 amino acids. V was pared by 2 bases and J by 2 bases, with 7 bases of the junction left unmatched. Germline CDR1 MNHEY, CDR2 SVGAGI. As DNA, the CDR3 is TGTGCCAGCAGTTACGGCTCGGGGGGAATCACAGATACGCAGTATTTT. Residues: CASSYGSGGITDTQYF.

The rearrangement links TRBV25-1 to TRBJ2-1, with TRBD1 matching over 8 bases. The germline CDR1 and CDR2 sequences are MGHDK and SYGVNS. V trimming: 4 bases; J trimming: 6 bases; junction bases outside the gene matches: 11. CDR3 length equals 16 residues. For the CDR3, the DNA is TGTGCCAGCAGTGGATTATCCGGGACAGGCCGCAATGAGCAGTTCTTC. Residues: CASSGLSGTGRNEQFF.

V is TRBV7-3 and J is TRBJ1-1; 7 bases agree with TRBD1. V was pared by 5 bases and J by 7 bases, with 7 bases of the junction left unmatched. Germline CDR1 SGHTA, CDR2 FQGTGA. This CDR3 has 13 residues. The CDR3 loop reads CASSVRQGLEAFF. The CDR3 coding sequence is TGTGCCAGCAGCGTCAGACAGGGTCTTGAAGCTTTCTTT.

This clone was counted a few times. The J gene is TRBJ2-1, the V gene TRBV4-1; TRBD2 matches 8 bases. Per germline, CDR1 MGHRA and CDR2 YSYEKL. CDR3 size: 13 residues. V trimming: 6 bases; J trimming: 9 bases; junction bases outside the gene matches: 7. CDR3 in DNA: TGCGCCAGCAGAGCGGGAGATTTTGGTGAGCAGTTCTTC. Its translation is CASRAGDFGEQFF.

V and J are TRBV5-1 and TRBJ1-4, with TRBD1 matching 8 bases. V was pared by 1 base and J by 7 bases, with 9 bases of the junction left unmatched. The CDR3 runs 16 residues. Germline CDR1 and CDR2: SGHRS and YFSETQ. This CDR3 reads CASSLTSRTGSEKLFF. The DNA for the CDR3 is TGCGCCAGCAGCTTGACGTCTAGGACAGGGAGTGAAAAACTGTTTTTT.

The rearrangement uses TRBV7-2 and TRBJ1-3; D is unclear. This CDR3 region has 13 residues. V lost 3 bases to trimming and J lost 6 bases, with 9 bases between them. CDR1 SGHTA and CDR2 FQGNSA come from the germline V gene. CDR3 in DNA: TGTGCCAGCAGCTTGAATAGCGAAAACACCATATATTTT. Its translation: CASSLNSENTIYF.

The chain combines TRBV5-1 with TRBJ2-7; TRBD2 might be the D (5 bases). Per the germline V gene, CDR1 is SGHRS and CDR2 is YFSETQ. V shed 0 bases and J shed 7 bases, with 14 bases lying between them. The CDR3 covers 14 residues. The CDR3 spells CASSLEAGAWEQYF. CDR3 sequence (DNA): TGCGCCAGCAGCTTGGAGGCGGGCGCATGGGAGCAGTACTTC. The variable domain in full, with the rest retrieved from reference TRBV5-1 and TRBJ2-7, is KAGVTQTPRYLIKTRGQQVTLSCSPISGHRSVSWYQQTPGQGLQFLFEYFSETQRNKGNFPGRFSGRQFSNSRSEMNVSTLELGDSALYLCASSLEAGAWEQYFGPGTRLTVT.

The chain employs TRBV19 and TRBJ1-2; D unresolved. There are 12 residues in the CDR3. Germline V CDR1 and CDR2: LNHDA, SQIVND (reference sequence). The CDR3 coding sequence is TGTGCTACCGGCGATCGGGACTATGGCTACACCTTC. Translating gives CATGDRDYGYTF.

J is TRBJ2-3 and V is TRBV11-2; D might be TRBD1 (6 bases). From germline, CDR1 is SGHAT and CDR2 FQNNGV. This CDR3 comprises 15 residues. Trimming took 0 bases from V and 7 from J, leaving 14 bases between them. CDR3: CASSLERDNRNTQYF. CDR3 DNA: TGTGCCAGCAGCTTAGAGAGGGACAATCGTAATACGCAGTATTTT.

The genes are TRBV6-6 and TRBJ2-2, with D maybe TRBD1 (6 bases). The V end was cut by 8 bases, the J end by 5 bases, with 12 bases between. This CDR3 comprises 13 residues. Per the germline V gene, CDR1 is MNHNY and CDR2 is SVGAGI (reference sequence). CDR3 loop: CASGPTGTGELFF. The DNA for the CDR3 is TGTGCCAGCGGACCCACAGGGACCGGGGAGCTGTTTTTT.